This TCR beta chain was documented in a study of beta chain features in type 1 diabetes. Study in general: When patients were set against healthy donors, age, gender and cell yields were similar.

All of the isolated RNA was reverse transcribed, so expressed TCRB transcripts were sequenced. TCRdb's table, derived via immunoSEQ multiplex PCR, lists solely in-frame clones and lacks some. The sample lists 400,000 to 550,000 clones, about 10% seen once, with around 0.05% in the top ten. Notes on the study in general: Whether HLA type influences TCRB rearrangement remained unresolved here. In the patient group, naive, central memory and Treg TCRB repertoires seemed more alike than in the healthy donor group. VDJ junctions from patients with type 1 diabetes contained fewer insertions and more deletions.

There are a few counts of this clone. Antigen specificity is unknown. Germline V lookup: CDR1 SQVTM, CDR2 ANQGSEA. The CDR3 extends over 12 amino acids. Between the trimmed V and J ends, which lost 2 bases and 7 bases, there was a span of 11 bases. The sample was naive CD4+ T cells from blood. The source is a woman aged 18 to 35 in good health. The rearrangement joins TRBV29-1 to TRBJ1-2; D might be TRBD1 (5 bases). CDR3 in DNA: TGCAGCGTTGAACCCAGGGTAGCTGGCTACACCTTC. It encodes CSVEPRVAGYTF. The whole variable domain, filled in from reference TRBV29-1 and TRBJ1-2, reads SAVISQKPSRDICQRGTSLTIQCQVDSQVTMMFWYRQQPGQSLTLIATANQGSEATYESGFVIDKFPISRPNLTFSTLTVSNMSPEDSSIYLCSVEPRVAGYTFGSGTRLTVV.